These 14 T cell receptor beta chains originate from one sample sequenced in a study of neoadjuvant nivolumab and ipilimumab in lung cancer. The data were produced by immunoSEQ multiplex PCR, yet TCRdb's version contains in-frame clones alone and is incomplete. This table has 44,000 or so clones, about 89% appearing once. This material consisted of blood, taken before neoadjuvant nivolumab, alone or with ipilimumab. Receptor source: an adult with non-small cell lung cancer. Some clones in this sample may be carry-over from other donors' samples.

V usage is TRBV25-1 and J usage is TRBJ2-5; D is unresolved. This CDR3 is built from 14 residues. With 1 base removed from V and 5 bases from J, the gap between germline ends came to 11 bases. The germline V gene has CDR1 MGHDK and CDR2 SYGVNS. The CDR3 DNA is TGTGCCAGCAGTGAATCCCGGGTGGGGGAGACCCAGTACTTC. Translation gives CASSESRVGETQYF. Using reference TRBV25-1 and TRBJ2-5 for the parts outside the CDR3, the full variable domain is EADIYQTPRYLVIGTGKKITLECSQTMGHDKMYWYQQDPGMELHLIHYSYGVNSTEKGDLSSESTVSRIRTEHFPLTLESARPSHTSQYLCASSESRVGETQYFGPGTRLLVL.

The CDR3 spells CASSVRGIGTDTQYF. The CDR3 DNA reads as TGTGCCAGCAGCGTCAGGGGGATCGGCACAGATACGCAGTATTTT. This rearrangement joins TRBV11-1 to TRBJ2-3, with 7 positions matching TRBD1. Germline V gene data show CDR1 as SGHAT and CDR2 as FQDESV (reference sequence). The J segment lost 1 base and the V segment lost 5 bases, leaving 6 bases of the junction unmatched. This CDR3 spans 15 amino acids.

The count of this clone is one. CDR3 region: CASSLAGASGLHEQFF. Written as DNA, the CDR3 is TGTGCCAGCAGCTTAGCGGGAGCTAGCGGGCTTCATGAGCAGTTCTTC. The V call is TRBV7-2, the J call TRBJ2-1, with 8 bases fitting TRBD2. J lost 8 bases, V lost 0 bases, and 9 bases had no gene match. Germline values: CDR1 SGHTA, CDR2 FQGNSA. The CDR3 length is 16 residues.

This clone was counted once. The genes are TRBV19 and TRBJ2-2; 7 bases match TRBD1. The CDR3 contains 15 residues. V gave up 5 bases and J gave up 7 bases; unmatched junction bases: 10. The germline V gene has CDR1 LNHDA and CDR2 SQIVND (reference sequence). CDR3 DNA sequence: TGTGCCAGTAGTGCCCAGACAGGGAATGTCGGGGAGCTGTTTTTT. Translating it yields CASSAQTGNVGELFF.

The V call is TRBV11-2, the J call TRBJ2-3, with 7 nucleotides matching TRBD1. The junction had 1 base not matched to a gene; V was cut back by 1 base and J by 0 bases. The CDR3 length is 15 residues. Looked up from germline, CDR1 is SGHAT and CDR2 is FQNNGV. The CDR3 loop reads CASSLGDRSTDTQYF. The CDR3 nucleotides are TGTGCCAGCAGCTTAGGGGACAGAAGCACAGATACGCAGTATTTT. The whole variable domain, remainder taken from reference TRBV11-2 and TRBJ2-3, is EAGVAQSPRYKIIEKRQSVAFWCNPISGHATLYWYQQILGQGPKLLIQFQNNGVVDDSQLPKDRFSAERLKGVDSTLKIQPAKLEDSAVYLCASSLGDRSTDTQYFGPGTRLTVL.

The rearrangement uses TRBV6-1 and TRBJ1-5, with a possible D match to TRBD1 (5 bases). Trimming left V 0 bases short and J 2 bases short, with 11 bases between. The germline V gene has CDR1 MNHNS and CDR2 SASEGT. This CDR3 has 16 residues. CDR3 sequence (DNA): TGTGCCAGCAGTGAAGCTCTCGACAGCCGCAATCAGCCCCAGCATTTT. Encoded protein: CASSEALDSRNQPQHF.

This chain connects TRBV5-1 to TRBJ2-3, with D maybe TRBD2 (6 bases). This CDR3 region has 16 residues. Trimming took 4 bases from V and 0 from J, leaving 15 bases between them. CDR1 is SGHRS, CDR2 YFSETQ, per germline. CDR3 in amino acids: CASSPRDFSSTDTQYF. CDR3 DNA: TGCGCCAGCAGCCCGCGGGACTTTAGTAGCACAGATACGCAGTATTTT. Variable domain in full (rest from reference TRBV5-1 and TRBJ2-3): KAGVTQTPRYLIKTRGQQVTLSCSPISGHRSVSWYQQTPGQGLQFLFEYFSETQRNKGNFPGRFSGRQFSNSRSEMNVSTLELGDSALYLCASSPRDFSSTDTQYFGPGTRLTVL.

This clone was observed a single time. This rearrangement joins TRBV11-1 to TRBJ2-7; TRBD2 aligns across 10 bases. The junction had 2 bases not matched to a gene; V was cut back by 4 bases and J by 2 bases. Germline V gene lookup returns CDR1 SGHAT and CDR2 FQDESV (reference sequence). The CDR3 covers 14 residues. For the CDR3, the DNA is TGTGCCAGCAGCTACGGACTAGCGGCCTACGAGCAGTACTTC. Translation: CASSYGLAAYEQYF.

This clone was seen a handful of times. The J gene is TRBJ2-7, the V gene TRBV7-8; 7 positions match TRBD1. Trimming took 2 bases from V and 3 from J; bases not matched to a gene: 10. Per germline, CDR1 SGHVS and CDR2 FQNEAQ. This CDR3 has 16 residues. The CDR3 protein is CASSLPRQGNLYEQYF. The CDR3 nucleotides are TGTGCCAGCAGCTTACCCAGACAGGGAAATCTCTACGAGCAGTACTTC.

J is TRBJ1-4 and V is TRBV29-1; maybe TRBD1 (5 bases). Per the germline V gene, CDR1 is SQVTM and CDR2 is ANQGSEA. The CDR3 sequence is 13 residues long. Trimming left V 4 bases short and J 4 bases short, with 10 bases between. CDR3 in DNA: TGCAGCGTTGGGGGACTGAATAATGAAAAACTGTTTTTT. As protein: CSVGGLNNEKLFF. The full variable domain, with the rest looked up from reference TRBV29-1 and TRBJ1-4, is SAVISQKPSRDICQRGTSLTIQCQVDSQVTMMFWYRQQPGQSLTLIATANQGSEATYESGFVIDKFPISRPNLTFSTLTVSNMSPEDSSIYLCSVGGLNNEKLFFGSGTQLSVL.

The V gene is TRBV5-6, the J gene TRBJ1-1; D unclear. The CDR3 consists of 12 residues. The germline V gene has CDR1 SGHDT and CDR2 YYEEEE. Trimming removed 5 bases at V and 6 bases at J, with 11 bases between. Here the CDR3 reads CASRGRGPEAFF. In nucleotides, the CDR3 is TGTGCCAGCAGGGGTAGAGGGCCTGAAGCTTTCTTT.

This clone was seen just once. The rearrangement joins TRBV6-5 to TRBJ2-1; 8 nucleotides match TRBD2. The CDR3 sequence is 14 residues long. The germline CDR1 and CDR2 sequences are MNHEY and SVGAGI. Unmatched junction bases numbered 8, after V lost 6 bases and J lost 7 bases. The CDR3 region has the DNA TGTGCCAGCAGGCCCGGTCTAGCGGGTAATGAGCAGTTCTTC. Amino acids: CASRPGLAGNEQFF.

CDR3 protein: CASSLGRNYGYTF. In DNA, the CDR3 is TGTGCCAGCAGCTTGGGGCGGAACTATGGCTACACCTTC. This rearrangement joins TRBV5-6 to TRBJ1-2; D not resolved. Trimming pared 0 bases from V and 2 bases from J, leaving 5 bases between. Germline V CDR1 and CDR2: SGHDT, YYEEEE. This CDR3 has 13 residues. The variable domain in full, with the rest retrieved from reference TRBV5-6 and TRBJ1-2, is DAGVTQSPTHLIKTRGQQVTLRCSPKSGHDTVSWYQQALGQGPQFIFQYYEEEERQRGNFPDRFSGHQFPNYSSELNVNALLLGDSALYLCASSLGRNYGYTFGSGTRLTVV.

The chain recombines TRBV7-6 with TRBJ2-1, with D unclear. The CDR3 length is 12 residues. Germline lookup yields CDR1 SGHVS and CDR2 FNYEAQ. V gave up 5 bases and J gave up 2 bases, with 4 bases separating them. The CDR3 loop is CASSNPYNEQFF. In DNA form, the CDR3 reads TGTGCCAGCAGCAACCCCTACAATGAGCAGTTCTTC.